Each of the 17 T cell receptor beta chains below was sequenced from the same sample in a study of cytomegalovirus exposure and HLA in healthy donors. 60 Vbeta and 13 Jbeta primers were used in PCR. Some clones are missing from TCRdb's copy, which holds only in-frame ones; the method was immunoSEQ multiplex PCR. This table has some 170,000 clones, roughly 80% appearing once. Sample: PBMCs. These receptors all stem from a man over 45 in good health and CMV-seropositive.

V is TRBV29-1 and J is TRBJ2-7; TRBD1 might be the D (7 bases). The ends were cut back, 3 bases at V and 1 base at J, with 13 bases in the middle. The CDR3 extends over 14 amino acids. Per the germline V gene, CDR1 is SQVTM and CDR2 is ANQGSEA. In DNA, the CDR3 is TGCAGCGTTGAGAAGACAGGGAGGTCCTACGAGCAGTACTTC. Translating it yields CSVEKTGRSYEQYF.

This sequence joins TRBV11-3 and TRBJ1-6; TRBD1 is a possible D gene (6 bases). The V end lost 2 bases, the J end lost 13 bases, and 21 bases lay between the germline ends. The CDR3 sequence is 16 residues long. In germline, CDR1 is SGHNT, CDR2 YENEEA. The CDR3 is CASSLYGTEPGGPLHF. The CDR3 DNA follows: TGTGCCAGCAGCTTATACGGGACGGAGCCGGGGGGCCCCCTCCACTTT.

The CDR3 bases are TGTGCCAGCAGCGTAGTGGCCACAGATACGCAGTATTTT. Amino acids: CASSVVATDTQYF. The chain links TRBV9 to TRBJ2-3; D not certain. Trimming took 0 bases from V and 2 from J, leaving 4 bases between them. CDR1 and CDR2 from the germline V gene are SGDLS and YYNGEE. The length of the CDR3 is 13 residues.

This clone was seen more than once but under ten times. The V and J genes are TRBV5-6 and TRBJ1-5; 8 bases map to TRBD1. The CDR3 runs 15 residues. The V gene's germline CDR1 is SGHDT and CDR2 YYEEEE. The trim removed 5 bases at V and 0 bases at J, leaving 4 bases unmatched. The CDR3 sequence: CASSGQGNSNQPQHF. DNA of the CDR3: TGTGCCAGCAGTGGACAGGGAAATAGCAATCAGCCCCAGCATTTT.

The chain uses TRBV28 and TRBJ2-7; D unclear. This CDR3 has 12 amino acids. The germline V gene encodes CDR1 MDHEN and CDR2 SYDVKM. The V end was cut by 4 bases, the J end by 3 bases, with 7 bases between. Here the CDR3 DNA reads TGTGCCAGCAGTTCGACGGGCTACGAGCAGTACTTC. Translating it yields CASSSTGYEQYF.

V is TRBV9 and J is TRBJ2-3, with 8 bases that match TRBD2. Germline V lookup: CDR1 SGDLS, CDR2 YYNGEE. The ends lost 1 base at V and 4 bases at J; junction bases unmatched: 5. This CDR3 has 15 amino acids. CDR3 sequence reads: CASSVSTAGADTQYF. The CDR3, as DNA: TGTGCCAGCAGCGTAAGTACAGCGGGAGCAGATACGCAGTATTTT.

The V and J genes are TRBV5-3 and TRBJ1-2; 7 nucleotides match TRBD1. TRBV5-3 is flagged as an ORF with uncertain function. The CDR3 spans 13 residues. V gave up 4 bases and J gave up 5 bases; unmatched junction bases: 5. The CDR3 sequence: CARSGTVGYGYTF. CDR3 nucleotide sequence: TGTGCCAGAAGCGGGACAGTTGGATATGGCTACACCTTC.

The J gene is TRBJ1-4, the V gene TRBV5-6, with D uncertain. Germline lookup yields CDR1 SGHDT and CDR2 YYEEEE. Trimming removed 4 bases from V and 6 bases from J, with 16 bases in between. This CDR3 is 15 amino acids long. The CDR3 here is CASSLRGVGDEKLFF. The CDR3 nucleotides are TGTGCCAGCAGCCTTCGGGGAGTCGGGGATGAAAAACTGTTTTTT.

V and J are TRBV28 and TRBJ2-7; TRBD2 matches at 10 bases. Trimming cost V 5 bases and J 2 bases; bases outside gene matches: 3. CDR1 MDHEN and CDR2 SYDVKM come from the germline V gene. The CDR3 contains 14 residues. In DNA form, the CDR3 reads TGTGCCAGCAGTCCAAGCGGGGGGGCCTACGAGCAGTACTTC. Residues: CASSPSGGAYEQYF. Full variable domain (rest looked up from reference TRBV28 and TRBJ2-7): DVKVTQSSRYLVKRTGEKVFLECVQDMDHENMFWYRQDPGLGLRLIYFSYDVKMKEKGDIPEGYSVSREKKERFSLILESASTNQTSMYLCASSPSGGAYEQYFGPGTRLTVT.

This clone was recorded once. The chain recombines TRBV4-2 with TRBJ2-3; 11 bases line up with TRBD2. This CDR3 is 16 amino acids long. J lost 5 bases, V lost 5 bases, and 9 bases had no gene match. Looked up from germline, CDR1 is LGHNA and CDR2 is YNFKEQ. CDR3 sequence (DNA): TGTGCCAGCAGCTATACCGGGACTAGCGGTTTAGATACGCAGTATTTT. It yields the protein CASSYTGTSGLDTQYF.

The rearrangement uses TRBV4-1 and TRBJ2-2; 8 bases match TRBD2. The CDR3 totals 14 residues. V lost 4 bases to trimming and J lost 6 bases; unmatched junction nucleotides: 4. Germline CDR1 MGHRA, CDR2 YSYEKL. The CDR3 loop is CASSPQTSAGELFF. The CDR3 nucleotides read TGCGCCAGCAGCCCCCAGACTAGCGCCGGGGAGCTGTTTTTT.

Details on this clone: In the same sample, other DNA sequences code for this CDR3. The chain combines TRBV5-1 with TRBJ2-7, with 10 positions matching TRBD1. The CDR3 length is 14 residues. CDR1 SGHRS and CDR2 YFSETQ come from the germline V gene. V trimming: 4 bases; J trimming: 3 bases; junction bases outside the gene matches: 4. CDR3 bases: TGCGCCAGCAGCACCGGACAGGGGGGCTACGAGCAGTACTTC. Translating gives CASSTGQGGYEQYF.

The rearrangement uses TRBV18 and TRBJ2-5, with TRBD1 matching 9 bases. The CDR3 is made up of 15 amino acids. Trimming cost V 3 bases and J 4 bases; bases outside gene matches: 6. In germline, CDR1 is KGHSH, CDR2 LQKENI. CDR3 in amino acids: CASSPLPTGGETQYF. Written as DNA, the CDR3 is TGTGCCAGCTCACCTCTGCCGACAGGGGGAGAGACCCAGTACTTC.

The V gene is TRBV9, the J gene TRBJ1-4; 12 bases agree with TRBD1. The V gene's germline CDR1 is SGDLS and CDR2 YYNGEE. V shed 4 bases and J 7 bases; nucleotides not matched to a gene: 8. The CDR3 has 16 amino acids. Here the CDR3 DNA reads TGTGCCAGCAGCCTTGGGGGACAGGGGGCCGGTGAAAAACTGTTTTTT. It yields the protein CASSLGGQGAGEKLFF. Filled out from reference TRBV9 and TRBJ1-4, the complete variable domain reads DSGVTQTPKHLITATGQRVTLRCSPRSGDLSVYWYQQSLDQGLQFLIQYYNGEERAKGNILERFSAQQFPDLHSELNLSSLELGDSALYFCASSLGGQGAGEKLFFGSGTQLSVL.

This chain uses TRBV2 with TRBJ1-2; 7 bases match TRBD1. The CDR3 length is 15 residues. Germline CDR1 SNHLY, CDR2 FYNNEI. The J segment lost 4 bases and the V segment lost 6 bases, leaving 11 bases of the junction unmatched. The DNA for the CDR3 is TGTGCCAGCAGCGATGGACAGGATAATATCTATGGCTACACCTTC. It translates to CASSDGQDNIYGYTF. Based on the CDR3 plus reference TRBV2 and TRBJ1-2, the full variable domain is EPEVTQTPSHQVTQMGQEVILRCVPISNHLYFYWYRQILGQKVEFLVSFYNNEISEKSEIFDDQFSVERPDGSNFTLKIRSTKLEDSAMYFCASSDGQDNIYGYTFGSGTRLTVV.

This chain's CDR3 is CASSDYPLKQFF. CDR3 sequence (DNA): TGTGCCAGTTCGGACTACCCACTCAAGCAGTTCTTC. The V call is TRBV15, the J call TRBJ2-1; perhaps TRBD2 as D (6 bases). This CDR3 spans 12 amino acids. CDR1 is LNHNV, CDR2 YYDKDF, per germline (reference sequence). Trimming removed 10 bases from V and 11 bases from J, with 18 bases in between.

The chain combines TRBV28 with TRBJ1-1, with TRBD1 identical over 8 bases. Germline V lookup: CDR1 MDHEN, CDR2 SYDVKM. This CDR3 has 14 residues. The J segment lost 7 bases and the V segment lost 6 bases, leaving 10 bases of the junction unmatched. Here the CDR3 reads CASRSTGGRGEAFF. The CDR3 DNA is TGTGCCAGCAGGTCAACAGGGGGGAGGGGTGAAGCTTTCTTT.